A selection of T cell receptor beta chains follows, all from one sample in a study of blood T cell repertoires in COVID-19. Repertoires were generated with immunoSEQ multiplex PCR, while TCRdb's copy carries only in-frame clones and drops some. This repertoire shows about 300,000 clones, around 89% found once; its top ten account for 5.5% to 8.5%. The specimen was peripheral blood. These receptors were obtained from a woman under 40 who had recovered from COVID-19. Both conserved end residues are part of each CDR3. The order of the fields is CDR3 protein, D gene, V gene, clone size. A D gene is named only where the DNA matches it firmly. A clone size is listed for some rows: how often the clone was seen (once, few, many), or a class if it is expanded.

CDR3 protein: CASSTIDRYAYEQYF; D gene: .; V gene: TRBV28; clone size: .
CDR3 protein: CASSTGETNEKLFF; D gene: .; V gene: TRBV5-1; clone size: .
CDR3 protein: CASVRGGVFEKLFF; D gene: .; V gene: TRBV28; clone size: .
CDR3 protein: CASSYSMRIGQGTFYEQYF; D gene: .; V gene: TRBV6-2/TRBV6-3; clone size: .
CDR3 protein: CATSDADYEQFF; D gene: .; V gene: TRBV24-1; clone size: once
CDR3 protein: CASSLEFIMGMGTAQSYEQYF; D gene: TRBD1; V gene: TRBV5-1; clone size: .
CDR3 protein: CASSPGGQGSGYTF; D gene: TRBD1; V gene: TRBV28; clone size: .
CDR3 protein: CASSADPAYNEQFF; D gene: .; V gene: TRBV7-3; clone size: .
CDR3 protein: CASSWGPGGPENEQYF; D gene: .; V gene: TRBV5-4; clone size: .
CDR3 protein: CASSRTGGDETQYF; D gene: TRBD1; V gene: TRBV18; clone size: .
CDR3 protein: CASSRGRQETQYF; D gene: .; V gene: TRBV19; clone size: .
CDR3 protein: CATSGSTNEKLFF; D gene: .; V gene: TRBV15; clone size: .
CDR3 protein: CASSQEDRGNEQFF; D gene: .; V gene: TRBV4-2; clone size: .
CDR3 protein: CSVLGLAGSPDTQYF; D gene: TRBD2; V gene: TRBV29-1; clone size: .
CDR3 protein: CASSNFGGRVYEQYF; D gene: .; V gene: TRBV28; clone size: .
CDR3 protein: CASSPPGSYNSPLHF; D gene: .; V gene: TRBV13; clone size: .
CDR3 protein: CASSLSPDSNEKLFF; D gene: .; V gene: TRBV5-4; clone size: .
CDR3 protein: CASSQERSNQPQHF; D gene: .; V gene: TRBV4-3; clone size: .
CDR3 protein: CASSPYRAGETQYF; D gene: .; V gene: TRBV18; clone size: .
CDR3 protein: CASSFRVHEKLFF; D gene: .; V gene: TRBV7-9; clone size: .
CDR3 protein: CAWGTEKLFF; D gene: .; V gene: TRBV30; clone size: once
CDR3 protein: CASRRRGSTDTQYF; D gene: .; V gene: TRBV2; clone size: .
CDR3 protein: CASSHPALTEAFF; D gene: .; V gene: TRBV7-8; clone size: few
CDR3 protein: CASSPGTRTDTQYF; D gene: TRBD2; V gene: TRBV18; clone size: .
CDR3 protein: CASRTGQGSYGYTF; D gene: TRBD1; V gene: TRBV6-5; clone size: .
CDR3 protein: CASSDWQETQYF; D gene: .; V gene: TRBV10-1; clone size: .
CDR3 protein: CASSSWNTEAFF; D gene: .; V gene: TRBV7-2; clone size: once
CDR3 protein: CATSDIGGTEAFF; D gene: .; V gene: TRBV24-1; clone size: .
CDR3 protein: CAVGGVNYNEQFF; D gene: .; V gene: TRBV2; clone size: .
CDR3 protein: CASSLVQAESGNTIYF; D gene: .; V gene: TRBV5-4; clone size: .
CDR3 protein: CASSLNSGYGYTF; D gene: .; V gene: TRBV7-9; clone size: .
CDR3 protein: CSVLSGDRTYF; D gene: TRBD2; V gene: TRBV29-1; clone size: .
CDR3 protein: CASRGFGDRVDTGELFF; D gene: TRBD1; V gene: TRBV27; clone size: .
CDR3 protein: CASSPAAGGYGTDTQYF; D gene: TRBD2; V gene: TRBV5-1; clone size: .
CDR3 protein: CASSQAESRDKQFF; D gene: .; V gene: TRBV4-3; clone size: .
CDR3 protein: CASSLGTGFGYTF; D gene: TRBD1; V gene: TRBV5-1; clone size: .
CDR3 protein: CASSLVLFRVGPNEQFF; D gene: .; V gene: TRBV11-2; clone size: .
CDR3 protein: CASSLGIRNTGELFF; D gene: .; V gene: TRBV5-8; clone size: .
CDR3 protein: CASSLSSETVRRSYEQYF; D gene: .; V gene: TRBV28; clone size: .
CDR3 protein: CASGTGGGVEQFF; D gene: TRBD1; V gene: TRBV27; clone size: .
CDR3 protein: CASSIGNGESEAFF; D gene: .; V gene: TRBV2; clone size: .
CDR3 protein: CASSLGEQIYEQYF; D gene: .; V gene: TRBV11-2; clone size: .
CDR3 protein: CASSLNAVRGETQYF; D gene: .; V gene: TRBV7-3; clone size: .
CDR3 protein: CASSPGQGGTEAFF; D gene: TRBD1; V gene: TRBV6-5; clone size: many
CDR3 protein: CASSMGRGNEKLFF; D gene: .; V gene: TRBV19; clone size: .
CDR3 protein: CSVEGLAGVSTDTQYF; D gene: TRBD2; V gene: TRBV29-1; clone size: .
CDR3 protein: CASSFQRGKETQYF; D gene: TRBD2; V gene: TRBV7-2; clone size: .
CDR3 protein: CASSLLAAPQGSYEQYF; D gene: .; V gene: TRBV28; clone size: .
CDR3 protein: CASSFFGQTDTQYF; D gene: .; V gene: TRBV5-4; clone size: .